The rows below give T cell receptor beta chains drawn from one sample of a study of a mutant IDH1 vaccine in newly diagnosed glioma. Produced via immunoSEQ multiplex PCR; TCRdb's table is partial and in-frame only. Of under 45,000 clones listed, 75% to 85% were seen once; the top ten hold 12%. What these receptors recognize is not known. The sequences come from PBMCs, collected from a glioma patient whose treatment included an IDH1 peptide vaccine. These receptors were taken from a man aged 50 to 59 with glioma. Each CDR3 is given with its conserved first and last residue. A D gene is named only where the DNA matches it firmly. The size field is filled for only some rows; it gives once, few, many or a size class.

j_call v_call d_call clone_size cdr3_nt cdr3_aa
TRBJ1-6 TRBV27 NA NA TGTGCCAGCAGTTTATCGTCCGGGACATTTAATTCACCCCTCCACTTT CASSLSSGTFNSPLHF
TRBJ1-2 TRBV4-3 NA NA TGCGCCAGCAGCCGAATGGAGGGCGAGGGCTACACCTTC CASSRMEGEGYTF
TRBJ1-4 TRBV7-9 NA NA TGTGCCAGCAGCCCACAGGATGAAAAACTGTTTTTT CASSPQDEKLFF
TRBJ2-1 TRBV5-4 NA NA TGTGCCAGCAGCCAGGGACTCCAGGATTACAATGAGCAGTTCTTC CASSQGLQDYNEQFF
TRBJ2-1 TRBV5-1 TRBD2 NA TGCGCCAGCAGCAGTAGCGGGGCCTACAATGAGCAGTTCTTC CASSSSGAYNEQFF
TRBJ2-7 TRBV18 NA NA TGTGCCAGCTCACCCGGAGGGTGGCGCGAGCAGTACTTC CASSPGGWREQYF
TRBJ2-5 TRBV7-6 NA NA TGTGCCAGCAGCTTAGTATCAGGGGAGACCCAGTACTTC CASSLVSGETQYF
TRBJ2-7 TRBV15 NA NA TGTGCCACCAGCAGAGATTGGGTGGGAGAGCAGTACTTC CATSRDWVGEQYF
TRBJ2-7 TRBV5-6 NA NA TGTGCCAGCAGCTCGGGTGGGGGGCGCGAGCAGTACTTC CASSSGGGREQYF
TRBJ2-7 TRBV2 NA once TGTGCCAGCACATCCGGTGGTTACGAGCAGTACTTC CASTSGGYEQYF
TRBJ2-7 TRBV19 NA NA TGTGCCAGTAGAGGACACCCTACGTACTTC CASRGHPTYF
TRBJ2-5 TRBV5-1 NA NA TGCGCCAGCAGCCCCCAATCGGGTCGGGAGACCCAGTACTTC CASSPQSGRETQYF
TRBJ1-1 TRBV21-1 NA NA TGTGCCAGCGCGCCGACCACAGGGACGAACACTGAAGCTTTCTTT CASAPTTGTNTEAFF
TRBJ2-5 TRBV4-3 NA NA TGCGCCAGCAGCCAAGAGCAACTAGCAGGAGAGACCCAGTACTTC CASSQEQLAGETQYF
TRBJ2-4 TRBV6-5 NA NA TGTGCCAGCAGTAGGGTTGGGAACATTCAGTACTTC CASSRVGNIQYF
TRBJ2-5 TRBV5-8 TRBD1 NA TGTGCCAGCACCATACAGGGGGCAGGGACCCAGTACTTC CASTIQGAGTQYF
TRBJ2-3 TRBV20-1 NA NA TGCAGTGCTCCAAAGACAGATACGCAGTATTTT CSAPKTDTQYF
TRBJ1-1 TRBV19 NA NA TGTGCCAGTAGTATTGATCTCCGGTGGGGGAACACTGAAGCTTTCTTT CASSIDLRWGNTEAFF
TRBJ1-1 TRBV30 NA NA TGTGCCTGGAGTTCGACATGGGATATGAAGTTT CAWSSTWDMKF
TRBJ2-7 TRBV28 NA NA TGTGCCAGCAGTCTCCATCGACAGAGATCCTACGAGCAGTACTTC CASSLHRQRSYEQYF
TRBJ2-2 TRBV7-2 NA NA TGTGCCAGCAGCTGGAAGTCGGGCTCCAACACCGGGGAGCTGTTTTTT CASSWKSGSNTGELFF
TRBJ2-7 TRBV5-1 TRBD1 NA TGCGCCAGCAGCTCTGGACAGGGTACCTACGAGCAGTACTTC CASSSGQGTYEQYF
TRBJ1-1 TRBV11-3 TRBD1 few TGTGCCAGCAGCTCGACAGGGATTCGGATGAACACTGAAGCTTTCTTT CASSSTGIRMNTEAFF
TRBJ1-1 TRBV4-3 NA NA TGCGCCACCAGAGAGGGACTCCTGAACACTGAAGCTTTCTTT CATREGLLNTEAFF
TRBJ1-6 TRBV6-5 NA NA TGTGCCAGCAGTTATACAGTCTATAATTCACCCCTCCACTTT CASSYTVYNSPLHF
TRBJ1-6 TRBV2 TRBD1 NA TGTGCCAGCAGTATAACCTGGACAGGGAGGGATTCACCCCTCCACTTT CASSITWTGRDSPLHF
TRBJ2-3 TRBV4-3 NA NA TGCGCCAGCAGCCAAGAATCCCGGGATACGCAGTATTTT CASSQESRDTQYF
TRBJ1-2 TRBV5-6 NA once TGTGCCAGCAGCTTTTCACGCGATTCTGGCTACACCTTC CASSFSRDSGYTF
TRBJ1-5 TRBV6-1 NA NA TGTGCCAGTCGGGACACCGGACGGCCCCAGCATTTT CASRDTGRPQHF
TRBJ1-5 TRBV6-5 NA few TGTGCCAGCAGGCAGCCCAATCAGCCCCAGCATTTT CASRQPNQPQHF
TRBJ1-1 TRBV4-3 NA NA TGCGCCAGCAGCCAAGATCATGTGAACACTGAAGCTTTCTTT CASSQDHVNTEAFF
TRBJ2-7 TRBV27 TRBD1 NA TGTGCCAGCAGTTTATCGGGACAGCATTTGTCCTCCTACGAGCAGTACTTC CASSLSGQHLSSYEQYF
TRBJ2-3 TRBV30 NA few TGTGCCTGGAGTGAACGAGGTGGTTCAGATACGCAGTATTTT CAWSERGGSDTQYF
TRBJ2-1 TRBV7-9 NA NA TGTGCCAGCAGCTATCCGGGCTTGGGGTCGCAGTTCTTC CASSYPGLGSQFF
TRBJ2-5 TRBV9 NA NA TGTGCCAGCAGCGTAGACCGGGGGCCAGAAGAGACCCAGTACTTC CASSVDRGPEETQYF
TRBJ2-2 TRBV5-4 TRBD1 NA TGTGCCAGCAGCTTGGGGGGCGGACAGGTGGGCACCGGGGAGCTGTTTTTT CASSLGGGQVGTGELFF
TRBJ1-2 TRBV5-5 NA NA TGTGCCAGCAGCCCGATCACAGACAGTCCCTATGGCTACACCTTC CASSPITDSPYGYTF
TRBJ2-1 TRBV25-1 NA once TGTGCCAGCAGTGTCAGAGGTATCAATGAGCAGTTCTTC CASSVRGINEQFF
TRBJ2-7 TRBV7-2 NA few TGTGCCAGCAGCTTAGCAGGCGAGCAGTACTTC CASSLAGEQYF
TRBJ2-5 TRBV7-2 NA NA TGTGCCAGCAGATACCGGGACGACGTCAAAGAGACCCAGTACTTC CASRYRDDVKETQYF
TRBJ2-3 TRBV19 NA NA TGTGCCAGTAGTATCGTCGCCACAGATACGCAGTATTTT CASSIVATDTQYF
TRBJ2-1 TRBV5-1 NA NA TGCGCCAGCAGCTCAGGGACACCTAACAATGAGCAGTTCTTC CASSSGTPNNEQFF
TRBJ2-7 TRBV21-1 NA NA TGTGCCAGCAGCCTCATGGGGACAGGCGACAACGAGCAGTACTTC CASSLMGTGDNEQYF
TRBJ2-5 TRBV7-2 NA NA TGTGCCAGCAGCTGGAGACGAACGTCCCAAGAGACCCAGTACTTC CASSWRRTSQETQYF
TRBJ2-5 TRBV4-3 TRBD1 NA TGCGCCAGCAGCCCCCGCGCAGGGGGCGAGGAGACCCAGTACTTC CASSPRAGGEETQYF
TRBJ2-7 TRBV7-2 TRBD2 once TGTGCCAGCAGCCCTGCCCGTCCCGGGACTAGCGGGGGCAGCTACGAGCAGTACTTC CASSPARPGTSGGSYEQYF